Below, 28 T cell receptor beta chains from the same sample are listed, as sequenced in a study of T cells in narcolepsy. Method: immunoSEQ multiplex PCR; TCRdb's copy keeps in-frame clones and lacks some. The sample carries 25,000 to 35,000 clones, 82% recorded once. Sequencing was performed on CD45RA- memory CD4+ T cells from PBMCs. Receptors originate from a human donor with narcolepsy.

Here the CDR3 DNA reads TGTGCCAGCATTCAGGACAGGGAGGGCGAAAAACTGTTTTTT. This gives the protein CASIQDREGEKLFF. This chain links TRBV2 with TRBJ1-4; 8 positions match TRBD1. With 7 bases clipped from V and 8 bases from J, the junction kept 9 bases outside the gene matches. The CDR3 consists of 14 residues. Germline CDR1 and CDR2: SNHLY and FYNNEI.

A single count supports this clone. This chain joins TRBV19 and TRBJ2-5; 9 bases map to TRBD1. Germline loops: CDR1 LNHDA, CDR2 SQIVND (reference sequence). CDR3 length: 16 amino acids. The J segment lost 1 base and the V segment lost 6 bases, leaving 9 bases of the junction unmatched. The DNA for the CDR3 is TGTGCCAGTAGCCCCGGGACAGGGATATTCCAAGAGACCCAGTACTTC. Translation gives CASSPGTGIFQETQYF.

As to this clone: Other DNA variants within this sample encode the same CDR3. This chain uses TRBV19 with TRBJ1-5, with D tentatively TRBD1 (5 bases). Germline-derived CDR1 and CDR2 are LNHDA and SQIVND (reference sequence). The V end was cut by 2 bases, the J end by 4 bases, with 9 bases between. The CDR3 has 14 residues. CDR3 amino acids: CASSIWGLNQPQHF. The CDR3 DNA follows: TGTGCCAGTAGTATATGGGGGTTGAATCAGCCCCAGCATTTT.

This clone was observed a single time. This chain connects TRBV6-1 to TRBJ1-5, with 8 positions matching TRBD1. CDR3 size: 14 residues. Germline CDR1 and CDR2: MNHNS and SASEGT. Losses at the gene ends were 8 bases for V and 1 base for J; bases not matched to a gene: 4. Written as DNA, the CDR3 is TGTGCCAGCCAGAGGACAGGGAGCAATCAGCCCCAGCATTTT. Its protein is CASQRTGSNQPQHF.

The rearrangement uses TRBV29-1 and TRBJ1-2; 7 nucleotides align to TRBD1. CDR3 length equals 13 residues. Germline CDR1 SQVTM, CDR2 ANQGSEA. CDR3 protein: CTGDRASNYGYTF. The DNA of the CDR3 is TGCACCGGAGACAGGGCCTCAAACTATGGCTACACCTTC.

In DNA, the CDR3 is TGTGCCAGCAGTTTCTTAACTGGAAACACCATATATTTT. This encodes CASSFLTGNTIYF. The chain is built from TRBV6-5 and TRBJ1-3; D remains unclear. Trimming removed 4 bases at V and 2 bases at J, with 6 bases between. The CDR3 sequence is 13 residues long. The germline V gene has CDR1 MNHEY and CDR2 SVGAGI.

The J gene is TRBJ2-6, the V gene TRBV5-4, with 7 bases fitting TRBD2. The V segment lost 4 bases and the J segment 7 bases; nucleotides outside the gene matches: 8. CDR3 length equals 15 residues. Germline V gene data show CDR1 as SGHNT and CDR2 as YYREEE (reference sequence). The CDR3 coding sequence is TGTGCCAGCAGCCCCCCCCCGGGGGGAGCCAACGTCCTGACTTTC. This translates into CASSPPPGGANVLTF.

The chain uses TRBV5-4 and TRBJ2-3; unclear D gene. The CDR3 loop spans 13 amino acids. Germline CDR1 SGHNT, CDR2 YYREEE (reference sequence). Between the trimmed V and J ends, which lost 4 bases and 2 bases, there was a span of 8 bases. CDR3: CASSLDPTDTQYF. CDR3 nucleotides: TGTGCCAGCAGCCTAGACCCCACAGATACGCAGTATTTT.

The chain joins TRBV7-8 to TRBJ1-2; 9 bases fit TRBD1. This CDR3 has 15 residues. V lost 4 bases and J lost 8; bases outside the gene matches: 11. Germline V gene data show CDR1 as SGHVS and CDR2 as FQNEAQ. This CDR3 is CASSSSGGQGSGYTF. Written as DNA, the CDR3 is TGTGCCAGCAGCTCCTCGGGCGGACAGGGGAGCGGCTACACCTTC. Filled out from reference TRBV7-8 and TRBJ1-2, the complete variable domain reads GAGVSQSPRYKVAKRGQDVALRCDPISGHVSLFWYQQALGQGPEFLTYFQNEAQLDKSGLPSDRFFAERPEGSVSTLKIQRTQQEDSAVYLCASSSSGGQGSGYTFGSGTRLTVV.

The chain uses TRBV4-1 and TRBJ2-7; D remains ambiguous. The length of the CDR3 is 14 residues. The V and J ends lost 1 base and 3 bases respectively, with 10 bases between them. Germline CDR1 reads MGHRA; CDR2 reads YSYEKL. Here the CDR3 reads CASSQAGSNYEQYF. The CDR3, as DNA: TGCGCCAGCAGCCAAGCGGGCTCGAACTACGAGCAGTACTTC.

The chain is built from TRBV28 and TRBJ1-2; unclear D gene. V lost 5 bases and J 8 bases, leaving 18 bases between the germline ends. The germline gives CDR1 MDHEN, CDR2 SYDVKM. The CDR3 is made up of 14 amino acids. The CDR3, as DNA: TGTGCCAGCAGTCGGATGCGGATCCTATCGGGCTACACCTTC. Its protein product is CASSRMRILSGYTF.

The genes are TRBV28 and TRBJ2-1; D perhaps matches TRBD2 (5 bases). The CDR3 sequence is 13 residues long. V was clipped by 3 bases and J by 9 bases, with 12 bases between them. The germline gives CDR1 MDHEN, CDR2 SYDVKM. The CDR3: CASSLTRAGEQFF. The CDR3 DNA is TGTGCCAGCAGTTTGACGCGGGCAGGTGAGCAGTTCTTC. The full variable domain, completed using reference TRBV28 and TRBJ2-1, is DVKVTQSSRYLVKRTGEKVFLECVQDMDHENMFWYRQDPGLGLRLIYFSYDVKMKEKGDIPEGYSVSREKKERFSLILESASTNQTSMYLCASSLTRAGEQFFGPGTRLTVL.

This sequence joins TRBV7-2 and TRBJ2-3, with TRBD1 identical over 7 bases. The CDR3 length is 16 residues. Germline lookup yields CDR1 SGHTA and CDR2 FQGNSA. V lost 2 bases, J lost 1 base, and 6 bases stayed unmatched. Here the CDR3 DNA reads TGTGCCAGCAGCTTAAACCGGGACAGCGGCACAGATACGCAGTATTTT. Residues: CASSLNRDSGTDTQYF.

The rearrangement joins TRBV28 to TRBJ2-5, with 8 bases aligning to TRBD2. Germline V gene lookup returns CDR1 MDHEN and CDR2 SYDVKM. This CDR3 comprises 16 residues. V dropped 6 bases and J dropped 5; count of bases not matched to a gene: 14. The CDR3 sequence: CASSTREGHGGETQYF. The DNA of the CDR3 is TGTGCCAGCAGCACCCGGGAGGGCCACGGAGGTGAGACCCAGTACTTC.

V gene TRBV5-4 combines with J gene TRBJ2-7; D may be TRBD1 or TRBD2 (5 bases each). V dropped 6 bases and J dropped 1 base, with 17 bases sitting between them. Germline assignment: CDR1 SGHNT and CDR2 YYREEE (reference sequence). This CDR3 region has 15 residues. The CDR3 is CASTSRDRLSYEQYF. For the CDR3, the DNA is TGTGCCAGCACCTCCCGGGACCGCTTATCCTACGAGCAGTACTTC.

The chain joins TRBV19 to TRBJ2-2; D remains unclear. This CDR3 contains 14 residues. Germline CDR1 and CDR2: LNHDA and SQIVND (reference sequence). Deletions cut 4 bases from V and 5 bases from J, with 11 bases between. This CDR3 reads CASSRASKTGELFF. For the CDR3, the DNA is TGTGCCAGTAGTAGGGCCAGCAAAACCGGGGAGCTGTTTTTT.

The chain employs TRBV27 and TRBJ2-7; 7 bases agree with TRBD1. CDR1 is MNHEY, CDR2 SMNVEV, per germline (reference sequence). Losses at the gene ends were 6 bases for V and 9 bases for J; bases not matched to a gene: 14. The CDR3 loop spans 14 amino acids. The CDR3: CASRIGTASPLQYF. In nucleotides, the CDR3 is TGTGCCAGCAGGATAGGGACAGCCTCGCCTCTGCAGTACTTC.

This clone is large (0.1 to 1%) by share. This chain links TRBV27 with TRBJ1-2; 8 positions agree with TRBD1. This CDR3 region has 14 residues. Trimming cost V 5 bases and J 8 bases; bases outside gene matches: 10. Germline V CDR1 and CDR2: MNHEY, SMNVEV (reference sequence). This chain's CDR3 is CASSKGQGRRGYTF. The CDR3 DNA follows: TGTGCCAGCAGTAAAGGACAGGGCCGCCGAGGCTACACCTTC.

This chain's CDR3 is CASSFRGNTGELFF. CDR3 sequence (DNA): TGCGCCAGCAGCTTCAGGGGAAACACCGGGGAGCTGTTTTTT. The rearrangement uses TRBV5-1 and TRBJ2-2; possible D gene TRBD1, 6 bases. Per the germline V gene, CDR1 is SGHRS and CDR2 is YFSETQ. V was shortened by 2 bases and J by 2 bases, with 7 bases between the two germline ends. This CDR3 has 14 residues.

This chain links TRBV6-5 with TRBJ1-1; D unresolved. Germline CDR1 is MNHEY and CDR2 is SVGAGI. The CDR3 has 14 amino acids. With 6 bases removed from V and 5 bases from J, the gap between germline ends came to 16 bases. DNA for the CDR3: TGTGCCAGCAGACTTAAGGGTGGATGGACTGAAGCTTTCTTT. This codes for CASRLKGGWTEAFF.

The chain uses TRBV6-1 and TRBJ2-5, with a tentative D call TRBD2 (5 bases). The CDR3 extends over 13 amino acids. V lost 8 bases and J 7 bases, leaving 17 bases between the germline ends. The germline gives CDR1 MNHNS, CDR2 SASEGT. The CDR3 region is CASLTNPEGTQYF. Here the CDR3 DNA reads TGTGCCAGCCTGACTAACCCGGAAGGGACCCAGTACTTC.

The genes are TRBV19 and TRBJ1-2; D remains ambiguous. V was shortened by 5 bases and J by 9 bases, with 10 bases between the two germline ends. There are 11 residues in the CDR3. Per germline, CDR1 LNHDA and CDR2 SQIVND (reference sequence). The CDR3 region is CASSVDRSYTF. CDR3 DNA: TGTGCCAGTAGTGTCGACCGGAGCTACACCTTC. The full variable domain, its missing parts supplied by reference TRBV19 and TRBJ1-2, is DGGITQSPKYLFRKEGQNVTLSCEQNLNHDAMYWYRQDPGQGLRLIYYSQIVNDFQKGDIAEGYSVSREKKESFPLTVTSAQKNPTAFYLCASSVDRSYTFGSGTRLTVV.

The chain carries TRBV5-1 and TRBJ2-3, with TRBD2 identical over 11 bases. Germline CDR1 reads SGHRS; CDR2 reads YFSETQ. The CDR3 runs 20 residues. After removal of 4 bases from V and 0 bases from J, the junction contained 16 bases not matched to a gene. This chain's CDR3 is CASSPELTSGTGTSTDTQYF. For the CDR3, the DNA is TGCGCCAGCAGCCCAGAACTGACTAGCGGGACGGGGACTAGCACAGATACGCAGTATTTT.

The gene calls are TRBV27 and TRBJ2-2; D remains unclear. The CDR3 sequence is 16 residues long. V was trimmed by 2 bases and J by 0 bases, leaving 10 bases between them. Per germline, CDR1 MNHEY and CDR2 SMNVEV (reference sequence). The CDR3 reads CASSLKRRTNTGELFF. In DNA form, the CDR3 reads TGTGCCAGCAGTTTAAAGAGGCGAACGAACACCGGGGAGCTGTTTTTT.

Here the CDR3 reads CAADKTYQETQYF. CDR3 bases: TGTGCAGCGGACAAGACCTACCAAGAGACCCAGTACTTC. The rearrangement joins TRBV30 to TRBJ2-5; either TRBD1 or TRBD2 may supply D (5 bases each). CDR1 is GTSNPN and CDR2 is SVGIG in the germline V gene (reference sequence). The CDR3 length is 13 residues.

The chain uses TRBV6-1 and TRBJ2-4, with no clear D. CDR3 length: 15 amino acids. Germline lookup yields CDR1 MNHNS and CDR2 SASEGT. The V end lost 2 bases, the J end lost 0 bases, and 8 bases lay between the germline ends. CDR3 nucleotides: TGTGCCAGCAGTGAAATCGGGTTAGCCAAAAACATTCAGTACTTC. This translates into CASSEIGLAKNIQYF.

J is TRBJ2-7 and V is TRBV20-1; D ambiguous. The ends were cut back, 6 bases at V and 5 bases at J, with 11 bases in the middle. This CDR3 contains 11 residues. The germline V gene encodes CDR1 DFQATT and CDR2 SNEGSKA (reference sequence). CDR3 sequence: CSAQRQNEQYF. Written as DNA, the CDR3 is TGCAGTGCCCAAAGACAAAACGAGCAGTACTTC.

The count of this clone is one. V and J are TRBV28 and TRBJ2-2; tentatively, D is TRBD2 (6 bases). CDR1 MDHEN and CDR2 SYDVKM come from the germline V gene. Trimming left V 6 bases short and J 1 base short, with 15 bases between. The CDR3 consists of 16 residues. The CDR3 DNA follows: TGTGCCAGCAGCCCGACCGGGAGCCAGAACACCGGGGAGCTGTTTTTT. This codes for CASSPTGSQNTGELFF.